This is a list of T cell receptor beta chains from one sample in a study of Ad26.COV2.S vaccination and SARS-CoV-2 variants. The repertoire was sequenced with immunoSEQ multiplex PCR; TCRdb's copy has only in-frame clones and lacks some. The table shows about 680,000 clones, with roughly 90% occurring only once. The source was peripheral blood, collected in a trial of Ad26.COV2.S vaccine versus placebo. Every receptor here comes from a person aged 18-65 years who received the Ad26.COV2.S COVID-19 vaccine or a placebo. CDR3s include the opening cysteine and the closing phenylalanine or tryptophan. The D gene is left open where the match is weak. For some rows the clone size is stated as once, few or many, or as a class when expanded; others skip it.

d_call j_call clone_size v_call cdr3_aa cdr3_nt
NA TRBJ1-5 NA TRBV15 CATSRVSNQPQHF TGTGCCACCAGCAGGGTTAGCAATCAGCCCCAGCATTTT
TRBD1 TRBJ1-4 NA TRBV12-3/TRBV12-4 CASRSTGVEKLFF TGTGCCAGCAGGTCTACAGGGGTTGAAAAACTGTTTTTT
NA TRBJ1-1 NA TRBV25-1 CASSEFFQGRENTEAFF TGTGCCAGCAGTGAATTCTTCCAGGGGAGGGAGAACACTGAAGCTTTCTTT
NA TRBJ2-3 NA TRBV7-8 CASSSDGRGTDTQYF TGTGCCAGCAGCTCGGACGGCCGAGGCACAGATACGCAGTATTTT
TRBD2 TRBJ2-7 NA TRBV19 CASSILTSGSYEQYF TGTGCCAGTAGTATTTTGACTAGCGGGAGCTACGAGCAGTACTTC
TRBD1 TRBJ1-1 NA TRBV5-1 CASSPGTGNTEAFF TGCGCCAGCAGCCCCGGGACAGGGAACACTGAAGCTTTCTTT
NA TRBJ2-5 NA TRBV20-1 CSATWKETQYF TGCAGTGCTACCTGGAAAGAGACCCAGTACTTC
NA TRBJ1-1 NA TRBV6-5 CASSLGRVRAFF TGTGCCAGCAGCCTAGGTCGCGTGAGGGCTTTCTTT
TRBD2 TRBJ2-2 NA TRBV11-3 CASSLGGMDTGELFF TGTGCCAGCAGCTTGGGGGGGATGGACACCGGGGAGCTGTTTTTT
NA TRBJ2-7 NA TRBV9 CASSVGGGTSSYEQYF TGTGCCAGCAGCGTAGGAGGCGGAACAAGCTCCTACGAGCAGTACTTC
NA TRBJ2-4 NA TRBV27 CASSLSWRAAKNIQYF TGTGCCAGCAGTTTATCGTGGAGGGCGGCCAAAAACATTCAGTACTTC
TRBD2 TRBJ2-5 NA TRBV9 CASSLSGVGQETQYF TGTGCCAGCAGCCTTAGCGGGGTGGGCCAAGAGACCCAGTACTTC
NA TRBJ1-1 NA TRBV28 CASRDPGSTEAFF TGTGCCAGCAGGGATCCCGGGTCCACTGAAGCTTTCTTT
NA TRBJ1-1 NA TRBV5-1 CASSPTTPNTEAFF TGCGCCAGCAGCCCCACGACACCGAACACTGAAGCTTTCTTT
TRBD1 TRBJ2-7 NA TRBV7-3 CASSLFGQGAYEQYF TGTGCCAGCAGCTTATTCGGACAGGGGGCATACGAGCAGTACTTC
NA TRBJ2-2 once TRBV5-5 CASSLDDYNTGELFF TGTGCCAGCAGCTTAGACGACTACAACACCGGGGAGCTGTTTTTT
NA TRBJ1-1 NA TRBV7-2 CASRLLRMNTEAFF TGTGCCAGCAGGCTCCTACGAATGAACACTGAAGCTTTCTTT
NA TRBJ2-7 NA TRBV6-5 CATRGGLEQYF TGTGCCACCCGCGGAGGGCTCGAGCAGTACTTC
TRBD2 TRBJ2-5 NA TRBV5-4 CASSLGLAGGETQYF TGTGCCAGCAGCTTGGGACTAGCGGGAGGAGAGACCCAGTACTTC
TRBD2 TRBJ2-2 NA TRBV5-1 CASAILSGRETGELFF TGCGCCAGCGCCATTCTCAGCGGGAGGGAAACCGGGGAGCTGTTTTTT
TRBD2 TRBJ2-5 NA TRBV5-4 CASSFGLAGPEGTQYF TGTGCCAGCAGCTTTGGACTAGCGGGGCCCGAGGGGACCCAGTACTTC
TRBD1 TRBJ2-3 NA TRBV7-9 CASIALQGADTQYF TGTGCCAGCATAGCCTTACAGGGGGCAGATACGCAGTATTTT
NA TRBJ2-1 NA TRBV5-6 CASSLVGEQFF TGTGCCAGCAGCTTGGTTGGGGAGCAGTTCTTC
NA TRBJ2-3 NA TRBV5-5 CASTIGLDTQYF TGTGCCAGCACTATAGGACTTGATACGCAGTATTTT
NA TRBJ2-7 NA TRBV30 CAWSVSWLGPSYEQYF TGTGCCTGGAGTGTAAGTTGGCTGGGGCCGTCCTACGAGCAGTACTTC
NA TRBJ1-2 NA TRBV29-1 CSVEDPMDSYGYTF TGCAGCGTTGAAGATCCCATGGACAGCTATGGCTACACCTTC
NA TRBJ2-7 NA TRBV2 CASSDWERGEQYF TGTGCCAGCAGTGACTGGGAAAGGGGCGAGCAGTACTTC
NA TRBJ1-2 NA TRBV15 CATSREGGGTYGYTF TGTGCCACCAGCAGAGAGGGTGGGGGCACCTATGGCTACACCTTC
NA TRBJ2-5 NA TRBV30 CAWGSRQETQYF TGTGCCTGGGGATCACGCCAAGAGACCCAGTACTTC
TRBD1 TRBJ2-5 once TRBV5-4 CASSRYTGDQETQYF TGTGCCAGCAGCCGATACACAGGGGACCAAGAGACCCAGTACTTC
NA TRBJ2-5 NA TRBV24-1 CATSYPGGETQYF TGTGCCACCAGTTATCCAGGAGGAGAGACCCAGTACTTC
TRBD1 TRBJ2-2 NA TRBV3-1/TRBV3-2 CASSQEGRGYHTGELFF TGTGCCAGCAGCCAAGAGGGCAGGGGGTATCACACCGGGGAGCTGTTTTTT
NA TRBJ2-5 once TRBV3-1/TRBV3-2 CASSQDVARQETQYF TGTGCCAGCAGCCAAGACGTAGCTAGACAAGAGACCCAGTACTTC
TRBD2 TRBJ2-1 NA TRBV18 CASSPPSGLAGGNEQFF TGTGCCAGCTCACCACCTTCTGGACTAGCGGGCGGCAATGAGCAGTTCTTC
NA TRBJ1-3 once TRBV30 CAWSVGSGNTIYF TGTGCCTGGAGTGTCGGCTCTGGAAACACCATATATTTT
NA TRBJ1-2 NA TRBV20-1 CSAWDVYGYTF TGCAGTGCTTGGGACGTCTATGGCTACACCTTC
NA TRBJ2-5 NA TRBV5-1 CASSLTGVWQETQYF TGCGCCAGCAGCTTGACGGGAGTTTGGCAAGAGACCCAGTACTTC
NA TRBJ1-1 NA TRBV15 CATSRERFTEAFF TGTGCCACCAGCAGAGAGCGCTTTACTGAAGCTTTCTTT
TRBD2 TRBJ2-1 NA TRBV11-2 CASSSPGLAGLGNEQFF TGTGCCAGCAGCTCCCCGGGACTAGCGGGGTTGGGGAATGAGCAGTTCTTC
NA TRBJ2-7 NA TRBV6-5 CASRPLGHSYEQYF TGTGCCAGCAGGCCTCTAGGGCACTCCTACGAGCAGTACTTC
TRBD1 TRBJ2-5 NA TRBV3-1/TRBV3-2 CASSQDDRVKTQYF TGTGCCAGCAGCCAAGATGACAGGGTAAAGACCCAGTACTTC
NA TRBJ1-1 NA TRBV11-2 CASSLRQGSEAFF TGTGCCAGCAGCTTAAGGCAGGGGTCTGAAGCTTTCTTT
NA TRBJ2-1 NA TRBV29-1 CSVERSLYNEQFF TGCAGCGTTGAGAGATCCCTTTACAATGAGCAGTTCTTC
NA TRBJ1-2 few TRBV2 CASMGTNYGYTF TGTGCCAGCATGGGTACTAACTATGGCTACACCTTC
NA TRBJ1-3 NA TRBV6-5 CASSYSDPSSGNTIYF TGTGCCAGCAGTTACTCAGACCCGAGCTCTGGAAACACCATATATTTT
NA TRBJ1-6 NA TRBV19 CASRDRSYNSPLHF TGTGCCAGTAGGGACCGCTCATATAATTCACCCCTCCACTTT
TRBD1 TRBJ1-5 NA TRBV30 CAWSKTGEGQPQHF TGTGCCTGGAGTAAAACAGGGGAGGGTCAGCCCCAGCATTTT
NA TRBJ1-4 NA TRBV2 CASKREGINEKLFF TGTGCCAGCAAAAGGGAAGGGATAAATGAAAAACTGTTTTTT
NA TRBJ2-2 NA TRBV5-4 CASSGKVGGELFF TGTGCCAGCAGCGGAAAGGTGGGCGGGGAGCTGTTTTTT